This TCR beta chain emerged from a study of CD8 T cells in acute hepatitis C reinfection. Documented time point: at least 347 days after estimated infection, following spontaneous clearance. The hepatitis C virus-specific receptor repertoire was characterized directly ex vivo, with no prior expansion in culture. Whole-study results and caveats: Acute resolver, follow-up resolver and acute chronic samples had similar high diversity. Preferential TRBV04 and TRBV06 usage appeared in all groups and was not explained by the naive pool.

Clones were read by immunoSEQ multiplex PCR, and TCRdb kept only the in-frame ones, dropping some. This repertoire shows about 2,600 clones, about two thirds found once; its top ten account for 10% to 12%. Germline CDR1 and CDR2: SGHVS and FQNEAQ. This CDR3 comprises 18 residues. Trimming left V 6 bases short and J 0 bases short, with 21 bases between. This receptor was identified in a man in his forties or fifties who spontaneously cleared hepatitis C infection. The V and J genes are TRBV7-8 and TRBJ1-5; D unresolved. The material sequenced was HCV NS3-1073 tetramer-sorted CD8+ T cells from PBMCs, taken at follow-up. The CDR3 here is CASSTIGGTLSSNQPQHF. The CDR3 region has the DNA TGTGCCAGCAGTACAATCGGCGGTACATTGAGTAGCAATCAGCCCCAGCATTTT.